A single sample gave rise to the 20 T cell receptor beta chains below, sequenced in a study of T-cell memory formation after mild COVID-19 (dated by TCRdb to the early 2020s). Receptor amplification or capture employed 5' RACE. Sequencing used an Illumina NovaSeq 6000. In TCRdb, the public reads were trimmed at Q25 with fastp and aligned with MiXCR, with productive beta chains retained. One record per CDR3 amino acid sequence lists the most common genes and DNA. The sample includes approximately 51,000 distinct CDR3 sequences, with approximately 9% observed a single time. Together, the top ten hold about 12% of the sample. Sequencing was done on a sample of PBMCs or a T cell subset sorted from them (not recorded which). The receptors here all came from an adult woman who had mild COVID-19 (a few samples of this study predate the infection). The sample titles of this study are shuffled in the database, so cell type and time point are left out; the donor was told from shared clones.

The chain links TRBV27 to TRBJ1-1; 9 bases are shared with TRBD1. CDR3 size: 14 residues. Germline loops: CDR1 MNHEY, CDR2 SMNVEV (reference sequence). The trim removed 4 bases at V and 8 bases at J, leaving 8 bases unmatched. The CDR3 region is CASSSSDRGTEAFF. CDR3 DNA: TGTGCCAGCAGTTCGTCGGACAGGGGTACCGAAGCTTTCTTT.

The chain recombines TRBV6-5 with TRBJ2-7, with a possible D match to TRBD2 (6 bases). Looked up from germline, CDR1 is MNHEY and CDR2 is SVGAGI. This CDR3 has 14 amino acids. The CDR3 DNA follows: TGCGCCAGCAGTCGCACCGGGACTCTCTACGAGCAGTACGTC. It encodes CASSRTGTLYEQYV.

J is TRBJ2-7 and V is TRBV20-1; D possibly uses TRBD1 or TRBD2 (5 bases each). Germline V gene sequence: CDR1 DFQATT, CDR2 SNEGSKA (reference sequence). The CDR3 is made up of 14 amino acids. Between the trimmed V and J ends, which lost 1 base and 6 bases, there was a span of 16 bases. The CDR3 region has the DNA TGCAGTGCTAGAGTCCCCGGGACCCCAGCCGAGCAGTACTTC. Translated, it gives CSARVPGTPAEQYF.

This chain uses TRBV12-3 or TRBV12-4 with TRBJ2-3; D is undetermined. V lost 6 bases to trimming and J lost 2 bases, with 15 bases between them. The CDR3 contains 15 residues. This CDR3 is CASSPWKTYTDTQYF. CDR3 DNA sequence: TGTGCCAGCAGCCCCTGGAAGACCTACACAGATACGCAGTATTTT.

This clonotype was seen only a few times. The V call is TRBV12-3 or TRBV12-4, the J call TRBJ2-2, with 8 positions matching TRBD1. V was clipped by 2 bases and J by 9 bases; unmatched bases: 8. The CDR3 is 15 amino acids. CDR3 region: CASSLWTGMGRELFF. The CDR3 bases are TGTGCCAGCAGTTTATGGACAGGGATGGGCCGGGAGCTGTTTTTT.

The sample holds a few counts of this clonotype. CDR3 in amino acids: CASSLDTGVMTQYF. CDR3 in DNA: TGTGCCAGCAGCTTAGATACTGGGGTGATGACCCAGTACTTC. J is TRBJ2-5 and V is TRBV11-3; no clear D gene. The CDR3 runs to 14 residues. Per germline, CDR1 SGHNT and CDR2 YENEEA. Trimming removed 0 bases from V and 7 bases from J, with 12 bases in between.

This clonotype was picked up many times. This chain's CDR3 is CASSVRSTQNTQYF. Written as DNA, the CDR3 is TGTGCCAGTAGTGTTCGCTCAACACAGAATACGCAGTATTTT. This chain uses TRBV19 with TRBJ2-3; D unclear. Germline loops: CDR1 LNHDA, CDR2 SQIVND (reference sequence). This CDR3 is built from 14 residues. The ends were cut back, 5 bases at V and 7 bases at J, with 16 bases in the middle.

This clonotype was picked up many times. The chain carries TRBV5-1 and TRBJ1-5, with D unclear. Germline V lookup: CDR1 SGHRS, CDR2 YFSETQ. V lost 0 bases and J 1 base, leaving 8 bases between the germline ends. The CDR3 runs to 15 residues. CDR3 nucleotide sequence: TGCGCCAGCAGCTTGGGAGATTTCAGCAATCAGCCCCAGCATTTT. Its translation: CASSLGDFSNQPQHF.

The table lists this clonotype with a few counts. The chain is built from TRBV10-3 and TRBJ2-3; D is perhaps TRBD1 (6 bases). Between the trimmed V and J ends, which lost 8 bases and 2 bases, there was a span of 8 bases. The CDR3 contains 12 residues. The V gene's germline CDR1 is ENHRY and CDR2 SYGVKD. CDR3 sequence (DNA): TGTGCCATCGCAGGGGACACAGATACGCAGTATTTT. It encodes CAIAGDTDTQYF.

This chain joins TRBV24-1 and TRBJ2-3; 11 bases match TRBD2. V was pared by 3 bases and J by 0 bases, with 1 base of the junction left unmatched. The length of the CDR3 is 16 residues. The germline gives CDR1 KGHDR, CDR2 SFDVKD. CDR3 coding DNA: TGTGCCACCAGTGATCCTAGCGGGAGGAGCACAGATACGCAGTATTTT. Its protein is CATSDPSGRSTDTQYF.

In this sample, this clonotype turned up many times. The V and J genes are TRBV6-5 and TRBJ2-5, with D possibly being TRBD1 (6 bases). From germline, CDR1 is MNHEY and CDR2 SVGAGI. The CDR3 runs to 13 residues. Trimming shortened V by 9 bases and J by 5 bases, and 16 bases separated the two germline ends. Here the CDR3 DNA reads TGTGCCAGTCGCCCAGGGGACCGGGAGACCCAGTACTTC. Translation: CASRPGDRETQYF.

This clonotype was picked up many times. CDR3 DNA sequence: TGCAGTGCTAGAGAGGGCAACCAAGGCAATCAGCCCCAGCATTTT. Its protein product is CSAREGNQGNQPQHF. This sequence joins TRBV20-1 and TRBJ1-5; D is ambiguous. This CDR3 is built from 15 residues. V was cut by 0 bases and J by 2 bases, with 11 bases left in between. Germline assignment: CDR1 DFQATT and CDR2 SNEGSKA (reference sequence).

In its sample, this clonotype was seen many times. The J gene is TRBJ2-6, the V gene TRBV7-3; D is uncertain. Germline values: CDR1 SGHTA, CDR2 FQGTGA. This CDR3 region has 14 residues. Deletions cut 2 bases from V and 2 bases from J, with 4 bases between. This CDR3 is CASSLSPGANVLTF. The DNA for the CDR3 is TGTGCCAGCAGCTTATCACCTGGGGCCAACGTCCTGACTTTC.

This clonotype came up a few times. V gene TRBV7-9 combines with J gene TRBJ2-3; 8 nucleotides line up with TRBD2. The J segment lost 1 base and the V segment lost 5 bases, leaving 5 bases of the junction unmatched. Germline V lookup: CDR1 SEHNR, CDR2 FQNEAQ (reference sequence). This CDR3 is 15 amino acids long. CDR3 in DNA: TGTGCCAGCAGCGTGGGGGGACTAGGCACAGATACGCAGTATTTT. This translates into CASSVGGLGTDTQYF. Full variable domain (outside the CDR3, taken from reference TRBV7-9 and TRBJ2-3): DTGVSQNPRHKITKRGQNVTFRCDPISEHNRLYWYRQTLGQGPEFLTYFQNEAQLEKSRLLSDRFSAERPKGSFSTLEIQRTEQGDSAMYLCASSVGGLGTDTQYFGPGTRLTVL.

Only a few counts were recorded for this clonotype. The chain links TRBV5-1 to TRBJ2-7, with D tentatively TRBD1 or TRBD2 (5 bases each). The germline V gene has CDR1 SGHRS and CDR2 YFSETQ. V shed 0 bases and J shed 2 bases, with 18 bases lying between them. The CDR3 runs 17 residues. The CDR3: CASSLELGVGDPYEQYF. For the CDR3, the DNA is TGCGCCAGCAGCTTGGAGCTCGGGGTGGGGGATCCCTACGAGCAGTACTTC.

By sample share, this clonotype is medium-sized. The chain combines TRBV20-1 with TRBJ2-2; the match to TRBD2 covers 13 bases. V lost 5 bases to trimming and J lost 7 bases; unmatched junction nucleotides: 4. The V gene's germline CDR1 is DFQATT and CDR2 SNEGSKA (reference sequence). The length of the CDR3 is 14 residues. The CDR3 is CSAALAGGVGELFF. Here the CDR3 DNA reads TGCAGTGCTGCACTAGCGGGAGGGGTCGGGGAGCTGTTTTTT.

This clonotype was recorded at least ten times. The CDR3 DNA sequence: TGTGCCAGCAGCCCCGACAGGGTGCAGGAAGCTTTCTTT. Translation: CASSPDRVQEAFF. The chain joins TRBV7-2 to TRBJ1-1, with 7 bases identical to TRBD1. The CDR3 covers 13 residues. Trimming cost V 5 bases and J 8 bases; bases outside gene matches: 8. The germline V gene has CDR1 SGHTA and CDR2 FQGNSA. Looking up the rest from reference TRBV7-2 and TRBJ1-1 gives the full variable domain: GAGVSQSPSNKVTEKGKDVELRCDPISGHTALYWYRQSLGQGLEFLIYFQGNSAPDKSGLPSDRFSAERTGGSVSTLTIQRTQQEDSAVYLCASSPDRVQEAFFGQGTRLTVV.

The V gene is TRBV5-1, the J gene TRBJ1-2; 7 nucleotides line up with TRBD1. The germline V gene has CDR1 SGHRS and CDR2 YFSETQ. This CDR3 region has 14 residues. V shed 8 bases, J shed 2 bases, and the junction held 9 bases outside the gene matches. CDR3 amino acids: CASAAQGQNYGYTF. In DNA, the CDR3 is TGCGCCAGTGCAGCACAGGGACAGAACTATGGCTACACCTTC.

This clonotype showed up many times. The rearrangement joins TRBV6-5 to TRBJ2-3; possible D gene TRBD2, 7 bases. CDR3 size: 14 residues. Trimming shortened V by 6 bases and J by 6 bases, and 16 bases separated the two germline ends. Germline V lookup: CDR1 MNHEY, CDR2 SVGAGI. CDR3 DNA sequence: TGTGCCAGCAGGGGAGGGGGGCCAGGGGATACGCAGTATTTT. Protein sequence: CASRGGGPGDTQYF.

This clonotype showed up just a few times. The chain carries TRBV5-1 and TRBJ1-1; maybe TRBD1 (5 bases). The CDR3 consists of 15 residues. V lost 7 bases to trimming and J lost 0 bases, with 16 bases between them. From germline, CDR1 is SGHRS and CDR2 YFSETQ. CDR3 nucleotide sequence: TGCGCCAGCGCGCAGGGATCCGTAATGAACACTGAAGCTTTCTTT. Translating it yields CASAQGSVMNTEAFF.